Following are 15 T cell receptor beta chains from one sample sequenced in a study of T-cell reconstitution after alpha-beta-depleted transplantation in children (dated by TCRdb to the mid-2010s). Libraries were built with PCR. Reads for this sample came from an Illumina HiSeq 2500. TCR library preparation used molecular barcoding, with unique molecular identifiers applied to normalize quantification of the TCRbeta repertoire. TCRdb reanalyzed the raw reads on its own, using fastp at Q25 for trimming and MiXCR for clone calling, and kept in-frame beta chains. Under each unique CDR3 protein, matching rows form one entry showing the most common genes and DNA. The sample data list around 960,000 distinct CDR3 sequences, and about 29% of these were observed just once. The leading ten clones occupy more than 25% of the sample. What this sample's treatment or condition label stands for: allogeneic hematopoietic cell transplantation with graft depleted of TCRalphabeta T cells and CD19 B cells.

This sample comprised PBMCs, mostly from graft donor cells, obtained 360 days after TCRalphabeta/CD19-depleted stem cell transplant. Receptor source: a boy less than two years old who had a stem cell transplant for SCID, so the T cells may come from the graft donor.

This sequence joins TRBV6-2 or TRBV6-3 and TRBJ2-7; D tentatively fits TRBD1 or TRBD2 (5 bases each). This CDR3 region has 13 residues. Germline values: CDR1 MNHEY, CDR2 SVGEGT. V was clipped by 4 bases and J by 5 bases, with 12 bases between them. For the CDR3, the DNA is TGTGCCAGCAGTTTCCTCCAGGGAGACGAGCAGTACTTC. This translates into CASSFLQGDEQYF.

The CDR3 DNA sequence: TGTGCCAGCAGCTCCCGTCCCTACGGAGAGACCCAGTACTTC. This encodes CASSSRPYGETQYF. The V and J genes are TRBV9 and TRBJ2-5; D uncertain. V was clipped by 4 bases and J by 4 bases, with 14 bases between them. The CDR3 runs 14 residues. Per germline, CDR1 SGDLS and CDR2 YYNGEE.

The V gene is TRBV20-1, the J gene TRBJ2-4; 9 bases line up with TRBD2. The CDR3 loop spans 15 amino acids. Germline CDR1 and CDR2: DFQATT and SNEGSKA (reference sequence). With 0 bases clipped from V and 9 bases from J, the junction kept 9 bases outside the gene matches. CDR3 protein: CSARDRKGLAGIQYF. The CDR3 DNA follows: TGCAGTGCTAGAGATAGAAAGGGACTAGCCGGCATTCAGTACTTC.

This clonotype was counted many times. CDR3 nucleotide sequence: TGCGCCAGCAGCTATAGCGGGGGGGCCTACGAGCAGTTCTTC. Encoded protein: CASSYSGGAYEQFF. The rearrangement links TRBV5-1 to TRBJ2-1; 11 nucleotides line up with TRBD2. The ends lost 3 bases at V and 10 bases at J; junction bases unmatched: 6. The CDR3 contains 14 residues. Looked up from germline, CDR1 is SGHRS and CDR2 is YFSETQ.

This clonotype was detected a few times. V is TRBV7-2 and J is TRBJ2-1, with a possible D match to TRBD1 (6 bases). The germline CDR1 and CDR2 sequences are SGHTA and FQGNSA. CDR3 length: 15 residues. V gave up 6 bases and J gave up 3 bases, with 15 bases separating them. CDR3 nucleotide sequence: TGTGCCAGCAGGCGACAGGACTTCATCTACAATGAGCAGTTCTTC. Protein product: CASRRQDFIYNEQFF.

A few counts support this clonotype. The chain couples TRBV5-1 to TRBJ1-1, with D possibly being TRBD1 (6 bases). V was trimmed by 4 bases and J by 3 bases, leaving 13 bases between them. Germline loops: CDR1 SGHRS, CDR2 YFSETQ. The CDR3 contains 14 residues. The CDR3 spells CASSHGGADTEAFF. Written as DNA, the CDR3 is TGCGCCAGCAGCCATGGGGGGGCTGACACTGAAGCTTTCTTT.

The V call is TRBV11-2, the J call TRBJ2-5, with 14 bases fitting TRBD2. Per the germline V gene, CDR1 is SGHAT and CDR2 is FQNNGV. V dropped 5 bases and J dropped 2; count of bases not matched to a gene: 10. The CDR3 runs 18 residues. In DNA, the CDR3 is TGTGCCAGCAGCCCTAATTCCAGACTAGCGGGGGGGCAAGAGACCCAGTACTTC. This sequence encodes CASSPNSRLAGGQETQYF.

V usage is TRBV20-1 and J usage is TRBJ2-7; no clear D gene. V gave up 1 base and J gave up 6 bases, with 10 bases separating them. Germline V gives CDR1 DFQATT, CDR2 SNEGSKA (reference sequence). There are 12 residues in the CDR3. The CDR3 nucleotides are TGCAGTGCTAGAGCGGCCCCCAGCGAGCAGTACTTC. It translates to CSARAAPSEQYF.

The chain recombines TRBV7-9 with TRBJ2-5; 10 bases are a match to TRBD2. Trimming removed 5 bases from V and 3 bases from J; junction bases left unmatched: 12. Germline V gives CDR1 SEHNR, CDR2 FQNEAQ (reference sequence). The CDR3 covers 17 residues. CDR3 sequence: CASSRIRSGGAKETQYF. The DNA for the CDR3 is TGTGCCAGCAGCCGGATTCGGAGCGGGGGGGCCAAAGAGACCCAGTACTTC. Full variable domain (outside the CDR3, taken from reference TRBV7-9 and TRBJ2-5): DTGVSQNPRHKITKRGQNVTFRCDPISEHNRLYWYRQTLGQGPEFLTYFQNEAQLEKSRLLSDRFSAERPKGSFSTLEIQRTEQGDSAMYLCASSRIRSGGAKETQYFGPGTRLLVL.

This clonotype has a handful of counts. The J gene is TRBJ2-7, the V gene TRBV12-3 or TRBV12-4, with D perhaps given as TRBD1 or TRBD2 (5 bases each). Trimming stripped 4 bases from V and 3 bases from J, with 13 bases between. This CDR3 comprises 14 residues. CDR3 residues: CASSSFRDRYEQYF. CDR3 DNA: TGTGCCAGCAGTTCCTTCAGGGACCGCTACGAGCAGTACTTC.

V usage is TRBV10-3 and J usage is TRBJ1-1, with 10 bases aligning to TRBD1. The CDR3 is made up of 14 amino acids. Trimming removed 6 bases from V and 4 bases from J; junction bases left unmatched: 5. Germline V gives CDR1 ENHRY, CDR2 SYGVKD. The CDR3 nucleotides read TGTGCCATCAGAGGTGGACAGGGGGGCACTGAAGCTTTCTTT. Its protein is CAIRGGQGGTEAFF.

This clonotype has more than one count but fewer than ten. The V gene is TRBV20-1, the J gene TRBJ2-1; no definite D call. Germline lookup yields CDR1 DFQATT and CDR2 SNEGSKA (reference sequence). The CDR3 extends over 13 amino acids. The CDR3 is CSQKEPPYNEQFF. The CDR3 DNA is TGCAGCCAAAAGGAGCCCCCTTACAATGAGCAGTTCTTC.

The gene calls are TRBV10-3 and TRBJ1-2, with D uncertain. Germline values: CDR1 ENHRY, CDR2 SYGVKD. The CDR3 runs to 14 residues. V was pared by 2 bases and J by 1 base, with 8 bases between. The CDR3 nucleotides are TGTGCCATCAGTGAGGTAGTTTATAACTATGGCTACACCTTC. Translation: CAISEVVYNYGYTF.

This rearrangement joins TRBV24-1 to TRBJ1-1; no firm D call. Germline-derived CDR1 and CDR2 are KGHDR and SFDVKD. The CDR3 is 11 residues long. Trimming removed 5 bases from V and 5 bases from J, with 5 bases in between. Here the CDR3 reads CATSVETEAFF. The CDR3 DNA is TGTGCCACCAGTGTCGAGACTGAAGCTTTCTTT.

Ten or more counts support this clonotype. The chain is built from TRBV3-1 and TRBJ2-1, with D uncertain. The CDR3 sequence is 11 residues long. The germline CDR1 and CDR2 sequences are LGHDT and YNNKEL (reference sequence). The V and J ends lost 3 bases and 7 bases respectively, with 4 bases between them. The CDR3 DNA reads TGTGCCAGCAGCCAGGGGAATGAGCAGTTCTTC. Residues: CASSQGNEQFF.